The clone carrying this T cell receptor beta chain was detected a few times. The antigen is unknown. Losses at the gene ends were 3 bases for V and 2 bases for J; bases not matched to a gene: 2. The CDR3 is made up of 16 amino acids. The data are from a study of identical twins. Via MiXCR, TCRdb re-called the 5' RACE reads, giving one row per CDR3 protein. This sample has about 240,000 distinct CDR3 sequences; more than 9% occur once, and the top ten carry about 9%. Study outcomes and limitations: Cord blood's abundant beta clonotypes had fewer insertions, unlike memory repertoires. Model-predicted out-of-frame TCR alpha sharing fell below observed values in monozygotic twins. Where beta out-of-frame sequences were concerned, excess twin sharing was weaker. Invariant MAIT and iNKT cells may have partly biased zero-insertion analyses.

The material sequenced was memory T cells sorted from blood. The sequence came from a middle-aged man in good health. The chain combines TRBV12-3 or TRBV12-4 with TRBJ2-6; TRBD1 matches at 9 bases. CDR3 in DNA: TGTGCCAGCAGTTTCGACAGGGGGACTGGGGCCAACGTCCTGACTTTC. Amino acids: CASSFDRGTGANVLTF.